A single sample gave rise to the 17 T cell receptor beta chains below, sequenced in a study of cytomegalovirus exposure and HLA in healthy donors. The PCR employed 60 Vbeta primers together with 13 Jbeta primers. Measured with immunoSEQ multiplex PCR; TCRdb has only the in-frame clones, and not every one. The table lists 130,000 or so clones, 85% to 90% of them singletons. The specimen sequenced was PBMCs. Receptor source: a woman in her 30s in good health and CMV-seronegative.

The chain has TRBV30 and TRBJ2-5, with a tentative D call TRBD1 (5 bases). Germline V gene lookup returns CDR1 GTSNPN and CDR2 SVGIG (reference sequence). Trimming left V 0 bases short and J 7 bases short, with 15 bases between. The CDR3 spans 14 residues. The CDR3 loop reads CAWSVVRVKGTQYF. The CDR3, as DNA: TGTGCCTGGAGTGTGGTCAGGGTTAAGGGGACCCAGTACTTC.

This chain connects TRBV9 to TRBJ1-2, with D unclear. V was clipped by 2 bases and J by 4 bases, with 15 bases between them. Per germline, CDR1 SGDLS and CDR2 YYNGEE. This CDR3 has 15 amino acids. CDR3 bases: TGTGCCAGCAGCGTGGACTGGGGATTTGGCTATGGCTACACCTTC. Translated, it gives CASSVDWGFGYGYTF. The full variable domain, its missing parts supplied by reference TRBV9 and TRBJ1-2, is DSGVTQTPKHLITATGQRVTLRCSPRSGDLSVYWYQQSLDQGLQFLIQYYNGEERAKGNILERFSAQQFPDLHSELNLSSLELGDSALYFCASSVDWGFGYGYTFGSGTRLTVV.

The V gene is TRBV30, the J gene TRBJ1-2, with TRBD1 identical over 7 bases. The CDR3 loop spans 13 amino acids. Germline V lookup: CDR1 GTSNPN, CDR2 SVGIG (reference sequence). The junction had 9 bases not matched to a gene; V was cut back by 6 bases and J by 5 bases. The CDR3: CACKPGQWYGYTF. CDR3 nucleotides: TGTGCCTGTAAACCGGGACAGTGGTATGGCTACACCTTC.

The chain employs TRBV13 and TRBJ2-5, with D unclear. The CDR3 is 14 residues long. CDR1 and CDR2 from the germline V gene are PRHDT and FYEKMQ (reference sequence). V lost 3 bases, J lost 5 bases, and 13 bases lay in between. CDR3 nucleotide sequence: TGTGCCAGCAGCTTTCGGGTAGGTGAGGAGACCCAGTACTTC. Encoded protein: CASSFRVGEETQYF.

This clone has a handful of counts. This sequence joins TRBV5-5 and TRBJ2-7; D gene unclear. The CDR3 is 14 residues long. V lost 1 base, J lost 0 bases, and 8 bases lay in between. Germline CDR1 reads SGHKS; CDR2 reads YYEKEE (reference sequence). CDR3 coding DNA: TGTGCCAGCAGCTTGTTCAGGAACTCCTACGAGCAGTACTTC. Its protein is CASSLFRNSYEQYF.

A remark on this clone: This sample also contains other DNA sequences that code for the same CDR3. This chain uses TRBV18 with TRBJ2-7; 7 bases are shared with TRBD1. Trimming removed 2 bases from V and 4 bases from J; junction bases left unmatched: 2. Per germline, CDR1 KGHSH and CDR2 LQKENI. The CDR3 extends over 13 amino acids. CDR3 amino acids: CASSPGTDYEQYF. The CDR3 bases are TGTGCCAGCTCACCAGGGACAGATTACGAGCAGTACTTC.

The gene calls are TRBV18 and TRBJ1-1; no definite D call. Germline values: CDR1 KGHSH, CDR2 LQKENI. The V gene lost 2 bases and the J gene lost 1 base, with 5 bases spanning the gap. The CDR3 is 13 residues long. The CDR3 DNA reads TGTGCCAGCTCACCATCGGGGAACACTGAAGCTTTCTTT. This gives the protein CASSPSGNTEAFF. Supplemented by reference TRBV18 and TRBJ1-1, the full variable domain reads NAGVMQNPRHLVRRRGQEARLRCSPMKGHSHVYWYRQLPEEGLKFMVYLQKENIIDESGMPKERFSAEFPKEGPSILRIQQVVRGDSAAYFCASSPSGNTEAFFGQGTRLTVV.

The genes are TRBV18 and TRBJ2-3, with D possibly TRBD2 on 6 matching bases. Between the trimmed V and J ends, which lost 3 bases and 1 base, there was a span of 11 bases. From germline, CDR1 is KGHSH and CDR2 LQKENI. The CDR3 totals 15 residues. This chain's CDR3 is CASSPPSVGTDTQYF. CDR3 nucleotides: TGTGCCAGCTCACCGCCTAGCGTTGGCACAGATACGCAGTATTTT.

This clone was recorded a few times. V and J are TRBV4-1 and TRBJ1-1, with D possibly matching TRBD1 (6 bases). The V gene's germline CDR1 is MGHRA and CDR2 YSYEKL. V was shortened by 4 bases and J by 4 bases, with 13 bases between the two germline ends. CDR3 length: 14 amino acids. The CDR3 DNA reads TGCGCCAGCAGCCTGGGCAGGGGTCCCACTGAAGCTTTCTTT. Translation gives CASSLGRGPTEAFF.

The chain couples TRBV5-4 to TRBJ2-2, with TRBD2 as a possible D gene (6 bases). Germline CDR1 SGHNT, CDR2 YYREEE (reference sequence). The CDR3 length is 14 residues. V dropped 3 bases and J dropped 7 bases, with 13 bases sitting between them. CDR3 in amino acids: CASSYGGLNGELFF. Here the CDR3 DNA reads TGTGCCAGCAGCTATGGGGGGTTGAACGGGGAGCTGTTTTTT.

The chain carries TRBV27 and TRBJ2-5; possibly TRBD1 for D (5 bases). In germline, CDR1 is MNHEY, CDR2 SMNVEV (reference sequence). The CDR3 totals 14 residues. V lost 2 bases, J lost 3 bases, and 10 bases lay in between. CDR3 sequence reads: CASSLAGLKETQYF. The CDR3 DNA follows: TGTGCCAGCAGTTTAGCAGGGTTGAAAGAGACCCAGTACTTC.

J is TRBJ2-7 and V is TRBV4-2; D possibly corresponds to TRBD1 (7 bases). Germline CDR1 is LGHNA and CDR2 is YNFKEQ. Trimming took 1 base from V and 2 from J, leaving 15 bases between them. The CDR3 is made up of 16 amino acids. The CDR3 loop is CASSQAPRDRAYEQYF. For the CDR3, the DNA is TGTGCCAGCAGCCAAGCTCCGCGGGACAGAGCCTACGAGCAGTACTTC.

V and J are TRBV5-1 and TRBJ1-1; TRBD1 is a possible D gene (5 bases). The V gene lost 3 bases and the J gene lost 1 base, with 10 bases spanning the gap. The CDR3 sequence is 14 residues long. The V gene's germline CDR1 is SGHRS and CDR2 YFSETQ. The CDR3 loop reads CASSWQGGNTEAFF. CDR3 DNA: TGCGCCAGCAGCTGGCAGGGCGGGAACACTGAAGCTTTCTTT.

This clone was recorded a few times. This chain uses TRBV6-6 with TRBJ2-1; 7 nucleotides align to TRBD1. Trimming took 7 bases from V and 5 from J; bases not matched to a gene: 14. The CDR3 totals 16 residues. CDR1 and CDR2 from the germline V gene are MNHNY and SVGAGI (reference sequence). The CDR3 region has the DNA TGTGCCAGCACCCAGGGTAAAGGGGGCGTAAACAATGAGCAGTTCTTC. Its protein is CASTQGKGGVNNEQFF.

This clone was detected only a few times. The chain couples TRBV5-6 to TRBJ2-7, with TRBD2 matching 8 bases. The CDR3 is 14 amino acids. The germline V gene encodes CDR1 SGHDT and CDR2 YYEEEE. Unmatched junction bases numbered 2, after V lost 1 base and J lost 2 bases. This chain's CDR3 is CASSLPGGPYEQYF. Written as DNA, the CDR3 is TGTGCCAGCAGCTTGCCGGGAGGGCCCTACGAGCAGTACTTC.

This clone came up once. The chain employs TRBV19 and TRBJ2-3, with TRBD1 matching 10 bases. V gave up 6 bases and J gave up 5 bases; unmatched junction bases: 11. The CDR3 runs to 16 residues. CDR1 and CDR2 from the germline V gene are LNHDA and SQIVND (reference sequence). CDR3 sequence reads: CASRGQGVKVRDTQYF. The CDR3 DNA reads as TGTGCCAGTAGAGGACAGGGGGTAAAGGTTAGAGATACGCAGTATTTT.

The chain has TRBV4-1 and TRBJ2-7, with 7 bases matching TRBD1. V lost 1 base to trimming and J lost 2 bases; unmatched junction nucleotides: 5. The CDR3 loop spans 15 amino acids. CDR1 MGHRA and CDR2 YSYEKL come from the germline V gene. The CDR3 is CASSQVGQPPYEQYF. In nucleotides, the CDR3 is TGCGCCAGCAGCCAAGTGGGACAGCCCCCCTACGAGCAGTACTTC.